This TCR beta chain was documented in a study of blood T cells in healthy people across ages. Notes on the study in general: A strong correlation was found between TCR beta diversity and the percentage of naive T cells. With age, beta diversity per million T cells declined roughly linearly, significantly by 30 to 40.

Sample-barcoded 5' priming and a J-beta primer mix drove a second PCR of about 6 to 12 cycles. MiXCR, applied by TCRdb to the 5' RACE reads, yields one record per CDR3 protein. The sample yields 700,000 to 950,000 distinct CDR3 sequences, roughly 41% seen once. This clonotype occurred a few times. Its antigen remains unidentified. PBMCs numbering at least 6 million were isolated per sample. Extraction yielded at least 6 micrograms of total RNA per sample. This receptor was identified in a woman aged 60 to 75 in good health. Sequenced material: blood.

The CDR3 nucleotides read TGTGCCAGCAGCTCCCTAGCGGGAGCCTACGAGCAGTACTTC. Amino acids: CASSSLAGAYEQYF. This rearrangement joins TRBV7-9 to TRBJ2-7, with 10 nucleotides matching TRBD2. The germline CDR1 and CDR2 sequences are SEHNR and FQNEAQ (reference sequence). V dropped 4 bases and J dropped 2; count of bases not matched to a gene: 2. The CDR3 is made up of 14 amino acids.